This T cell receptor beta chain was sequenced in a study of cytomegalovirus exposure and HLA in healthy donors. Study details: There were 117 million unique TCR beta sequences, drawn from 200 million or so T cells, in an earlier analysis. The study, taken as a whole, reports: The study listed roughly 150 cytomegalovirus-associated TCR beta chains. The authors excluded some V segments, including TRBV6-2 and TRBV6-3, as indistinguishable. For presence/absence analyses, sequencing depth was assumed to be roughly uniform across donors.

The PCR employed 60 Vbeta primers together with 13 Jbeta primers. Only in-frame clones appear in the TCRdb table, and some are missing; sequencing was by immunoSEQ multiplex PCR. Its table records fewer than 250,000 clones. As to this clone: Its antigen is not known. The sample contains more than one DNA sequence encoding this CDR3.

The CDR3 is made up of 12 amino acids. The ends were cut back, 3 bases at V and 2 bases at J, with 3 bases in the middle. Germline lookup yields CDR1 SGHTA and CDR2 FQGNSA. This chain links TRBV7-2 with TRBJ2-3; D gene uncertain. This receptor was identified in a woman younger than 45 in good health and CMV-seropositive. Sequences were obtained from PBMCs. CDR3 amino acids: CASSLYTDTQYF. The CDR3 DNA reads TGTGCCAGCAGCTTGTACACAGATACGCAGTATTTT.